This T cell receptor beta chain was observed in a study of blood T cells in healthy people across ages. Primed by a sample-barcoded 5' primer and a J-beta primer mix, a second PCR proceeded for roughly 6 to 12 cycles. TCRdb itself ran the 5' RACE reads through MiXCR, one entry per CDR3 protein. In the table there are approximately 810,000 distinct CDR3 sequences, 29% of which are singletons. Points on this clonotype: Its antigen remains unidentified.

Findings and limits, study-wide: More naive CD4+ cells and higher diversity marked long-lived donors relative to aged donors. Estimates of diversity drawn from one million T cells were considered underestimates.

The germline V gene has CDR1 MNHEY and CDR2 SMNVEV (reference sequence). This CDR3 has 15 amino acids. The V end was cut by 7 bases, the J end by 7 bases, with 22 bases between. The receptor was isolated from a woman aged 80 or over in good health. V usage is TRBV27 and J usage is TRBJ1-1; the D is unclear. Sequenced material: blood. CDR3 sequence (DNA): TGTGCCAGCACTATGGGCCCGGGGATGATTGGTGAAGCTTTCTTT. Amino acid sequence: CASTMGPGMIGEAFF.